The entry below describes one TCR beta chain. The sample originates from a study of blood T cell repertoires in COVID-19. The protocol was immunoSEQ multiplex PCR, while the TCRdb copy is restricted to in-frame clones and leaves out a portion. The sample gives some 130,000 clones, roughly 79% of which show up once; 10% to 12% is in the top ten. What was sequenced was peripheral blood. The TCR originated in a human donor in a cohort sampled during active COVID-19.

CDR3 residues: CASRGRENTEAFF. CDR3 bases: TGTGCCAGCAGGGGGCGAGAGAACACTGAAGCTTTCTTT. The chain couples TRBV2 to TRBJ1-1, with a tentative D call TRBD1 (5 bases). Per germline, CDR1 SNHLY and CDR2 FYNNEI. There are 13 residues in the CDR3. The V end lost 6 bases, the J end lost 1 base, and 9 bases lay between the germline ends.